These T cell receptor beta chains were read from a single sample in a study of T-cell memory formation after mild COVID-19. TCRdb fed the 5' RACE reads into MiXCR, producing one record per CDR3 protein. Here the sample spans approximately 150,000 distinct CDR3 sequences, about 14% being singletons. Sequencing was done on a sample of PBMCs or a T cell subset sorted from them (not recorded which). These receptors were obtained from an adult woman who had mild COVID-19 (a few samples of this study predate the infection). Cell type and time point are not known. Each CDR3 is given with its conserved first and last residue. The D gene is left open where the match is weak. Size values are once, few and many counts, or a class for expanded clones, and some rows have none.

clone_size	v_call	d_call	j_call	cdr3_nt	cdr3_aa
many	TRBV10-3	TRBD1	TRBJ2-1	TGTGCCATCAGTCCGACAGGGGGATTTAACGATGAGCAGTTCTTC	CAISPTGGFNDEQFF
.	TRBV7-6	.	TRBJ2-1	TGTGCCAGCAGCTTAGCGACAAAGGGCGTAATTCGCTGGACGCGTGAGCAGTTCTTC	CASSLATKGVIRWTREQFF
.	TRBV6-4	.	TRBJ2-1	TGTGCCAGCAGCCCCACGATTGCGAATTATGAGCAGTTCTTC	CASSPTIANYEQFF
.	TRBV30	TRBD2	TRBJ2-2	TGTGCCGGGAGGGGTATGGCGGCCCGGACCGGGGAGCTGTTTTTT	CAGRGMAARTGELFF
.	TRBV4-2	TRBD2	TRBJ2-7	TGTGCCAGCAGACAGGCAGCGGGAGTCTCCTACGAGCAGTACTTC	CASRQAAGVSYEQYF
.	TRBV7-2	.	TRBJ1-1	TGTGCCAGCAGCTTAGCTGAAGCTTTCTTT	CASSLAEAFF
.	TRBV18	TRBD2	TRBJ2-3	TGTGCCAGCTCACCCGCCGGACTAGCGGGAGGGCCTCCAGATACGCAGTATTTT	CASSPAGLAGGPPDTQYF
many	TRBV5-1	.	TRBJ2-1	TGCGCCAGCAGCCCTGGACAGCGCTCCAATGAGCAGTTCTTC	CASSPGQRSNEQFF
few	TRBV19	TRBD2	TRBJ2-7	TGTGCCAGTAGTCTCGGGAGGACTAGCGGGTTCTCCTACGAGCAGTACTTC	CASSLGRTSGFSYEQYF
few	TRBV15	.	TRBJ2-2	TGTGCCATCCAGGGTTTCACCGGGGAGCTGTTTTTT	CAIQGFTGELFF
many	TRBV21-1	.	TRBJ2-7	TGTGCCAGCAGCAAAACTAGCGGGAGGGCCAAATACGAGCAGTACTTC	CASSKTSGRAKYEQYF
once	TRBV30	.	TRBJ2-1	TGTGCCTGGAGTGTACTGGGCAGCTACAATGAGCAGTTCTTC	CAWSVLGSYNEQFF
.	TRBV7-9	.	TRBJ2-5	TGTGCCAGCAGCTTTGACGGAAAAGAGACCCAGTACTTC	CASSFDGKETQYF
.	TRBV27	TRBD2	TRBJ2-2	TGTGCCAGCAGTTCTCCGGGACTAGCGGGGTACACCGGGGAGCTGTTTTTT	CASSSPGLAGYTGELFF
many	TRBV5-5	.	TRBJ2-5	TGTGCCAGCAGCCCCGGGCGCTCTCAGGCGGGGACCCAGTACTTC	CASSPGRSQAGTQYF
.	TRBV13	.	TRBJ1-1	TGTGCCAGCAGCCAGAGATGGAACACTGAAGCTTTCTTT	CASSQRWNTEAFF
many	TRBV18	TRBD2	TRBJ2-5	TGTGCCAGCTCATCAGCGGGGGCCGGGGAGACCCAGTACTTC	CASSSAGAGETQYF
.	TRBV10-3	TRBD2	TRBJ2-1	TGTGCCATCAGTGGGACTAGCGGCAATGAGCAGTTCTTC	CAISGTSGNEQFF
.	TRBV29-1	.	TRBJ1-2	TGCAGCGTTGAAGTTGCAGGGAATGGCTACACCTTC	CSVEVAGNGYTF
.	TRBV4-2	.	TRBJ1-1	TGTGCCAGCAGCCAAGCGGGTGGTGGTGTGTACACTGAAGCTTTCTTT	CASSQAGGGVYTEAFF
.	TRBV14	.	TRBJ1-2	TGTGCCAGCAGCCCGAGCCTCGGCAGGGGCCCTTATGGCTACACCTTC	CASSPSLGRGPYGYTF
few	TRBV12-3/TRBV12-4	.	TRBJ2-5	TGTGCCAGCAGTCCCCACTCGTCCGGGTACCAAGAGACCCAGTACTTC	CASSPHSSGYQETQYF
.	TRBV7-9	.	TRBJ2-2	TGTGCCACTCAGCAGGCCCGACGTACCGGGGAGCTGTTTTTT	CATQQARRTGELFF
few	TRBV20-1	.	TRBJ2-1	TGCAGTGCTAGACCTGGGCGTTCGTACAATGAGCAGTTCTTC	CSARPGRSYNEQFF
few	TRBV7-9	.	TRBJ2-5	TGTGCCAGCAAGGGGCGCCAGGAGACCCAGTACTTC	CASKGRQETQYF
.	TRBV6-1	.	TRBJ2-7	TGTGCCAGCAGTATAAAGTACACATACGAGCAGTACTTC	CASSIKYTYEQYF
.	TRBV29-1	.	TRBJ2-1	TGCAGCGTTCTCTCCTATTTCGACAATGAGCAGTTCTTC	CSVLSYFDNEQFF
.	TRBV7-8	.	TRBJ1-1	TGTGCCAGCAGCTTGGCCTTGGGCATGAACACTGAAGCTTTCTTT	CASSLALGMNTEAFF
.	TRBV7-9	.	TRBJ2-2	TGTGCCAGCAGCCACCCAGGGGTGGCCGGGGAGCTGTGTTTT	CASSHPGVAGELCF
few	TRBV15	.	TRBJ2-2	TGTGCCACCAGCAGAGGGCCGAACACCGGGGAGCTGTTTTTT	CATSRGPNTGELFF
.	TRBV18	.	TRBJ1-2	TGTGCCAGCTCACCCACGTGGGTCGGGACACCAAATGGCTACACCTTC	CASSPTWVGTPNGYTF
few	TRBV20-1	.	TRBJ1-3	TGCAGTGCTTCCTCAGGGTTAGCTGGAAACACCATATATTTT	CSASSGLAGNTIYF
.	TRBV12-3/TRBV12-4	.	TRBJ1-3	TGTGCCAGCAGTCGGGCGGGCTCTGGAAACACCATATATTTT	CASSRAGSGNTIYF
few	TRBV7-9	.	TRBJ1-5	TGTGCCAGCAGCGAAGGGTTCGGCAATCAGCCCCAGCATTTT	CASSEGFGNQPQHF
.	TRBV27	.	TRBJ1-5	TGTGCCAGCAGTTTAGGGGGTCTGTTCAGCCCCCAGCATTTT	CASSLGGLFSPQHF
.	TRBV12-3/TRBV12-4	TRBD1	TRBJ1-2	TGTGCCAGCAGTCCCCGGACAGGGGGTGGCTACACCTTC	CASSPRTGGGYTF
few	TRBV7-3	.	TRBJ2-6	TGTGCCAGCAGCTTCCCCCAGGGGACTGGGGCCAACGTCCTGACTTTC	CASSFPQGTGANVLTF
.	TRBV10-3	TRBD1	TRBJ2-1	TGTGCCATCAGCCTCTCGGGACAGGGGTGGAGTGAGCAGTTCTTC	CAISLSGQGWSEQFF
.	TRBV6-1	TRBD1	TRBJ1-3	TGTGCCAGCAGCTTTCTCCGCGGCGGACAGGCTACGGGCGGAAACACCATATATTTT	CASSFLRGGQATGGNTIYF
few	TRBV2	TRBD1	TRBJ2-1	TGTGCCAGCAGTGAAGCGCTAGTTCCCGGGACAGGGTTGAATGAGCAGTTCTTC	CASSEALVPGTGLNEQFF